This T cell receptor (beta chain) comes out of a study of early T cells in non-severe SARS-CoV-2 infection. Whole-study context: Bulk RNA isolated from unsorted whole blood underwent sequencing; chains were not paired.

The CDR3 has 15 amino acids. Germline CDR1 reads SGHVS; CDR2 reads FNYEAQ. V trimming: 7 bases; J trimming: 7 bases; junction bases outside the gene matches: 11. This clonotype was picked up many times. Individual cDNA molecules were tagged with unique molecular identifiers. From the 5' RACE reads, TCRdb called clonotypes with MiXCR, one entry per CDR3 protein. The table has about 80,000 distinct CDR3 sequences, roughly 12% seen once. The V gene is TRBV7-6, the J gene TRBJ2-1; 9 bases line up with TRBD1. Source material: whole blood. The TCR was taken from an adult who was a healthcare worker with PCR-confirmed SARS-CoV-2 infection or an uninfected control (not recorded which). The CDR3 DNA follows: TGTGCCAGCACCCAGGGGACAGGGTCTCCAAATGAGCAGTTCTTC. Encoded protein: CASTQGTGSPNEQFF.